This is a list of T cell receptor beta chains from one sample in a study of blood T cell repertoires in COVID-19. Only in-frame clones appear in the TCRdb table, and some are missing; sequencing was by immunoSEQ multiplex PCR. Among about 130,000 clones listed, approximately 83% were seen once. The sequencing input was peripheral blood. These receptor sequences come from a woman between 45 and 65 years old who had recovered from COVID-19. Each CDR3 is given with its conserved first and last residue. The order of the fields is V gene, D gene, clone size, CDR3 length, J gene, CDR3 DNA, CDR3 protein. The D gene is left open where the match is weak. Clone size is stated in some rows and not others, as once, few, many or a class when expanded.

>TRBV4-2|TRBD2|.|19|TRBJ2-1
TGTGCCAGCAGAAGGAACCCTAGCGGGGGGTTTGGGATCGACAATGAGCAGTTCTTC
CASRRNPSGGFGIDNEQFF
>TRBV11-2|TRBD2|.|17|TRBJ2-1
TGTGCCAGCAGGTCTACTAGCGGGAGTATCTCCTACAATGAGCAGTTCTTC
CASRSTSGSISYNEQFF
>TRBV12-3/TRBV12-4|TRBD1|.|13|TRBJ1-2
TGTGCCAGCAGTGGACAGGGACCTTATGGCTACACCTTC
CASSGQGPYGYTF
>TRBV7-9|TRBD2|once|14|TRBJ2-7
TGTGCCAGCAGGCTTAGCGGGACGGTCTACGAGCAGTACTTC
CASRLSGTVYEQYF
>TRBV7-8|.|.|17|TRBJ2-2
TGTGCCAGCAGCTTAGGTTCGGGGTGGCCCTTCAACGGGGAGCTGTTTTTT
CASSLGSGWPFNGELFF
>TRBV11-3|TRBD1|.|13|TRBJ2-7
TGTGCCAGCAGTCGGGACAGGGTAACCGAGCAGTACTTC
CASSRDRVTEQYF
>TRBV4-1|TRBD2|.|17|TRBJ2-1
TGCGCCAGCAGCCGCTTACTAGCGGGCGTCTCCTACAATGAGCAGTTCTTC
CASSRLLAGVSYNEQFF
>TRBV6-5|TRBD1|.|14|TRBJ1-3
TGTGCCAGCAGGACAGGGGGCTCTGGAAACACCATATATTTT
CASRTGGSGNTIYF
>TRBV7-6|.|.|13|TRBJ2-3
TGTGCCAGCAGCTCCGTGGGGGGAGATACGCAGTATTTT
CASSSVGGDTQYF
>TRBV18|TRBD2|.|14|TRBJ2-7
TGTGCCAGCTCACCGAGCGGGGGGGCTTACGAGCAGTACTTC
CASSPSGGAYEQYF
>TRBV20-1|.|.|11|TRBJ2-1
TGCAGCCCGAGCAGCGGTAATGAGCAGTTCTTC
CSPSSGNEQFF
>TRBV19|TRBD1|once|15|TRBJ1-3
TGTGCCAGTAGTCCAAGGACAGGGTCTGGAAACACCATATATTTT
CASSPRTGSGNTIYF
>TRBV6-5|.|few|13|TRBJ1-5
TGTGCCAGCAGTTACAGGGAGGGTCAGCCCCAGCATTTT
CASSYREGQPQHF
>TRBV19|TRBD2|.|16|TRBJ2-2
TGTGCCAGTAGTAGCCGTCCCGGGGGGGCGACCGGGGAGCTGTTTTTT
CASSSRPGGATGELFF
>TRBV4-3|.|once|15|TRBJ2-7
TGCGCCAGCAGCCACTCCCCGACAGTGGCCTACGAGCAGTACTTC
CASSHSPTVAYEQYF
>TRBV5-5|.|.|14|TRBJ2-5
TGTGCCAGCGCGCGTGACACCTACCAAGAGACCCAGTACTTC
CASARDTYQETQYF
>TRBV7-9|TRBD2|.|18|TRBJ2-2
TGTGCCAGCAGCCTCAGAAAAACTAGCGGGGGGAACACCGGGGAGCTGTTTTTT
CASSLRKTSGGNTGELFF
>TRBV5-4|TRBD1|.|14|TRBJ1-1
TGTGCCAGCAGCCAGGGACAGGGGATCACTGAAGCTTTCTTT
CASSQGQGITEAFF